The rows below give T cell receptor beta chains drawn from one sample of a study of blood T cell repertoires in COVID-19. Data came from immunoSEQ multiplex PCR; TCRdb stores just in-frame clones and leaves some out. The sample yields about 350,000 clones, roughly 84% seen once. What was sequenced was PBMCs or T cells enriched from blood (not recorded which). Receptors originate from a woman aged 25 to 39 who had recovered from COVID-19. Each CDR3 is given with its conserved first and last residue. The D gene is left open where the match is weak. Expanded clones are given a class, and other clones once, few, many or no size at all.

abundance,v_gene,d_gene,j_gene,CDR3aa,CDR3nt
many,TRBV5-1,-,TRBJ1-6,CASSQNSGRGFSFVSPLHF,TGCGCCAGCAGCCAAAACTCAGGAAGGGGGTTCTCTTTTGTCTCACCCCTCCACTTT
-,TRBV19,TRBD1,TRBJ1-1,CASLDLYNVNRGDAFF,TGTGCCAGTCTTGACCTATATAATGTAAACAGGGGCGACGCTTTCTTT
-,TRBV11-2,TRBD1,TRBJ1-5,CASSPGQGHQPQHF,TGTGCCAGCAGCCCTGGACAGGGTCATCAGCCCCAGCATTTT
-,TRBV9,-,TRBJ2-5,CASSEGSWLSGETQYF,TGTGCCAGCAGCGAGGGAAGTTGGCTCAGCGGGGAGACCCAGTACTTC
-,TRBV7-8,TRBD2,TRBJ2-5,CASSPNFSGGSYQETQYF,TGTGCCAGCAGCCCGAACTTTAGCGGGGGGTCATACCAAGAGACCCAGTACTTC
-,TRBV27,-,TRBJ2-2,CASSHQAGRTNTGELFF,TGTGCCAGCAGCCACCAGGCGGGGAGGACTAACACCGGGGAGCTGTTTTTT
-,TRBV7-9,TRBD1,TRBJ1-4,CASSEGGTGSEKLFF,TGTGCCAGCAGCGAAGGCGGGACAGGGAGTGAAAAACTGTTTTTT
-,TRBV30,TRBD1,TRBJ2-1,CAWSQRTGGYNEQFF,TGTGCCTGGAGCCAAAGGACAGGGGGCTACAATGAGCAGTTCTTC
-,TRBV5-7,-,TRBJ2-7,CASSPTCTGITKQYF,TGTGCCAGCAGCCCTACCTGCACAGGTATTACGAAGCAGTACTTC
-,TRBV3-1/TRBV3-2,TRBD2,TRBJ2-3,CASSQAASGGATQYF,TGTGCCAGCAGCCAAGCGGCTAGCGGGGGGGCAACGCAGTATTTT
-,TRBV28,-,TRBJ1-5,CASSPQGGGLNQPQHF,TGTGCCAGCAGTCCGCAGGGTGGGGGACTCAATCAGCCCCAGCATTTT